A selection of T cell receptor beta chains follows, all from one sample in a study of radiation and T cells in renal cell carcinoma. The assay was immunoSEQ multiplex PCR, and TCRdb's table has in-frame clones only and misses some. The sample records 15,000 or so clones, just over 55% being singletons. The specimen comprised tumor tissue, sampled from a patient whose treatment was nephrectomy without radiotherapy. Source of these receptors: a man aged 50 or older with renal cell carcinoma. The CDR3 runs from the conserved cysteine through the conserved F or W. The order of the fields is clone size, J gene, V gene, D gene, CDR3 protein, CDR3 DNA. D genes are given only for firm matches. The size field is filled for only some rows; it gives once, few, many or a size class.

-,TRBJ2-7,TRBV4-1,-,CASSRVIRGNEQYF,TGCGCCAGCAGCCGCGTTATACGAGGGAACGAGCAGTACTTC
few,TRBJ1-1,TRBV10-3,-,CAVSQELNTEAFF,TGTGCCGTCTCACAGGAGCTGAACACTGAAGCTTTCTTT
-,TRBJ1-2,TRBV14,-,CASSQESALRYTF,TGTGCCAGCAGCCAAGAGTCGGCCCTACGCTACACCTTC
-,TRBJ1-5,TRBV19,TRBD1,CASVDRGRGGQPQHF,TGTGCCAGCGTTGACAGGGGGCGAGGAGGACAGCCCCAGCATTTT
-,TRBJ1-2,TRBV9,-,CASGRASGPFSGYTF,TGTGCCAGCGGCAGGGCATCAGGACCGTTTAGTGGCTACACCTTC
-,TRBJ1-1,TRBV19,TRBD1,CASSIPRTGTKSEAFF,TGTGCCAGTAGTATCCCCCGGACAGGGACGAAGTCTGAAGCTTTCTTT
-,TRBJ1-2,TRBV19,-,CASSIDFMISYGYTF,TGTGCCAGTAGTATAGATTTCATGATTAGTTATGGCTACACCTTC
few,TRBJ1-2,TRBV15,-,CATSTSAGTANYGYTF,TGTGCCACCAGCACCTCGGCAGGGACGGCTAACTATGGCTACACCTTC
-,TRBJ2-7,TRBV5-6,-,CASSMDSSYEQYF,TGTGCCAGCAGCATGGACAGTTCCTACGAGCAGTACTTC
few,TRBJ2-7,TRBV19,-,CASSMARDKAYEQYF,TGTGCCAGTAGTATGGCCCGGGACAAAGCCTACGAGCAGTACTTC
-,TRBJ1-5,TRBV18,TRBD1,CASSPQRLTGGMSGNQPQHF,TGTGCCAGCTCACCACAACGGCTGACAGGGGGCATGAGTGGCAATCAGCCCCAGCATTTT
-,TRBJ2-1,TRBV4-2,TRBD2,CASSQDRSGGANEQFF,TGTGCCAGCAGCCAAGATCGCAGCGGGGGGGCAAATGAGCAGTTCTTC
-,TRBJ2-2,TRBV5-1,-,CASSYGHGANTGELFF,TGCGCCAGCAGCTATGGACATGGGGCGAACACCGGGGAGCTGTTTTTT
-,TRBJ1-1,TRBV5-4,TRBD1,CASSLAQGSFGTEAFF,TGTGCCAGCAGCTTGGCACAGGGGTCGTTCGGCACTGAAGCTTTCTTT
-,TRBJ1-1,TRBV6-6,-,CASTPRVNTEAFF,TGTGCCAGCACCCCCAGGGTGAACACTGAAGCTTTCTTT
medium-sized,TRBJ2-6,TRBV7-9,-,CASSSKYGRDSGANVLTF,TGTGCCAGCAGCTCCAAATACGGAAGGGACTCTGGGGCCAACGTCCTGACTTTC
-,TRBJ1-5,TRBV18,-,CASSLIGPTGSGNQPQHF,TGTGCCAGCTCACTAATAGGGCCCACAGGGTCCGGCAATCAGCCCCAGCATTTT
few,TRBJ1-1,TRBV21-1,-,CASGDWQADNEAFF,TGTGCCAGCGGCGACTGGCAGGCGGACAATGAAGCTTTCTTT
few,TRBJ1-5,TRBV2,-,CASSEIVGNQPQHF,TGTGCCAGCAGTGAAATAGTAGGGAATCAGCCCCAGCATTTT
-,TRBJ2-1,TRBV11-3,TRBD1,CASSHRDRANEQFF,TGTGCCAGCAGCCACCGGGACAGGGCAAATGAGCAGTTCTTC
-,TRBJ2-1,TRBV6-4,TRBD2,CASSDSKRGGSNEQFF,TGTGCCAGCAGTGACTCAAAGCGGGGGGGATCGAATGAGCAGTTCTTC
few,TRBJ1-2,TRBV6-6,-,CASSYSPNYGYTF,TGTGCCAGCAGTTACTCACCCAACTATGGCTACACCTTC
-,TRBJ2-7,TRBV5-1,-,CASSLGGDRPYEQYF,TGCGCCAGCAGCTTGGGGGGGGACCGACCCTACGAGCAGTACTTC
-,TRBJ2-3,TRBV4-2,-,CASSQEGGRTDTQYF,TGTGCCAGCAGCCAAGAGGGGGGAAGAACAGATACGCAGTATTTT
-,TRBJ1-2,TRBV30,TRBD1,CAWSERTGSAYGYTF,TGTGCCTGGAGTGAAAGGACAGGGTCTGCCTATGGCTACACCTTC
few,TRBJ1-2,TRBV5-1,-,CASSLAGGLGRYTF,TGCGCCAGCAGCTTGGCCGGTGGGCTGGGCCGCTACACCTTC
-,TRBJ2-5,TRBV5-1,TRBD1,CASSLGTGGQETQYF,TGCGCCAGCAGCCTGGGGACAGGGGGACAAGAGACCCAGTACTTC
-,TRBJ2-7,TRBV6-1,TRBD2,CASSDYSSGASLSHEQYF,TGTGCCAGCAGTGACTACTCTAGCGGGGCGAGTCTGTCCCACGAGCAGTACTTC
-,TRBJ2-3,TRBV18,-,CASSQPGLTTDTQYF,TGTGCCAGCTCACAACCGGGACTTACCACAGATACGCAGTATTTT
-,TRBJ1-2,TRBV6-6,-,CASSFYRVPTYGYTF,TGTGCCAGCAGTTTTTACAGGGTCCCCACATATGGCTACACCTTC
few,TRBJ2-7,TRBV5-1,-,CASSLDGTLMRYF,TGCGCCAGCAGCTTGGACGGGACACTTATGCGGTACTTC